This T cell receptor (beta chain) was captured in a study of CXCR3-negative and CXCR3-positive naive CD8 T cells. In germline, CDR1 is MGHRA, CDR2 YSYEKL. This CDR3 has 15 amino acids. UMI-labeled 5' RACE yielded the TRB cDNA libraries. From the 5' RACE reads, TCRdb lists one entry per CDR3 protein and no DNA. This sample's table reports some 130,000 distinct CDR3 sequences. The TCR sequence derives from a human donor in good health. Some clones in this sample may be carry-over from other donors' samples. The chain employs TRBV4-1 and TRBJ2-4; TCRdb returns TRBD1, unconfirmable since there is no DNA. The sample was naive CXCR3- CD8+ T cells from blood. Subset here: CD45RO-CCR7+CD27+CD95- naive CD8+ T cells lacking CXCR3 (TNR3-). CDR3 residues: CASSGPRDGENIQYF.